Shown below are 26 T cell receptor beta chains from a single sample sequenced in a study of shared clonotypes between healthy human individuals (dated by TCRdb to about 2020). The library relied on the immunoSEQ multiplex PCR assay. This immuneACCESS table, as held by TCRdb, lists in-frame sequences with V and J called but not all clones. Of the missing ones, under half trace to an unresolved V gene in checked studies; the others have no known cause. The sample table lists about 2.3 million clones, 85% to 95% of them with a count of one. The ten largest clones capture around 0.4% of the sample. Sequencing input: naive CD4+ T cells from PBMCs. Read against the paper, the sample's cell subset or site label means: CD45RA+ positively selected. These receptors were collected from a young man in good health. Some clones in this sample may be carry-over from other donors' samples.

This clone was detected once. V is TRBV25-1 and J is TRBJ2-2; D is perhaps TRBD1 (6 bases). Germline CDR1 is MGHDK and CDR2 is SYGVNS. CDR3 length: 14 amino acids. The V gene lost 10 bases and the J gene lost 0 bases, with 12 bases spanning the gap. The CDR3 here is CATQGPSNTGELFF. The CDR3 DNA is TGTGCCACCCAGGGGCCCTCGAACACCGGGGAGCTGTTTTTT.

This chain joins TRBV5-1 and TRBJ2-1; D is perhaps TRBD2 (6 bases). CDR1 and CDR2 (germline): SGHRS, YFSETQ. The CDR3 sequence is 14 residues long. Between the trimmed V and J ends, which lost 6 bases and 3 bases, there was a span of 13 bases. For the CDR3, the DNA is TGCGCCAGCAAGGGAGGCCCTTTCTACAATGAGCAGTTCTTC. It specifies CASKGGPFYNEQFF. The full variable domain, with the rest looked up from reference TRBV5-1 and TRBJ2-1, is KAGVTQTPRYLIKTRGQQVTLSCSPISGHRSVSWYQQTPGQGLQFLFEYFSETQRNKGNFPGRFSGRQFSNSRSEMNVSTLELGDSALYLCASKGGPFYNEQFFGPGTRLTVL.

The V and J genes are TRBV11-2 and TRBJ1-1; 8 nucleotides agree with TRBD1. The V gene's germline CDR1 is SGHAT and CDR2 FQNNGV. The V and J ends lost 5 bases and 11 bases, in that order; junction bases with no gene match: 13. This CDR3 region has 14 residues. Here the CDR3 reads CASSPRWQGAAAFF. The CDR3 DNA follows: TGTGCCAGCAGCCCAAGGTGGCAGGGGGCTGCGGCTTTCTTT.

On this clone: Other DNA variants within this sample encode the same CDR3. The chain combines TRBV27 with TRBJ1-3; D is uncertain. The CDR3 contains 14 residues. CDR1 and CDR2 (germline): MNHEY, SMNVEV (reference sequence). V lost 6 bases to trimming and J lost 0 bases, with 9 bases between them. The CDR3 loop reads CASRGLSSGNTIYF. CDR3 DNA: TGTGCCAGCAGAGGCTTGAGCTCTGGAAACACCATATATTTT.

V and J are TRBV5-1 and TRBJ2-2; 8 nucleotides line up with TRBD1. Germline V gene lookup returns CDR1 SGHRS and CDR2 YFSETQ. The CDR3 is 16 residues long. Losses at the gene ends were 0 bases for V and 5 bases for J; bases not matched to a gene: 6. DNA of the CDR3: TGCGCCAGCAGCTTGGGTCAGGGGGCAGAAACCGGGGAGCTGTTTTTT. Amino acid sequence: CASSLGQGAETGELFF.

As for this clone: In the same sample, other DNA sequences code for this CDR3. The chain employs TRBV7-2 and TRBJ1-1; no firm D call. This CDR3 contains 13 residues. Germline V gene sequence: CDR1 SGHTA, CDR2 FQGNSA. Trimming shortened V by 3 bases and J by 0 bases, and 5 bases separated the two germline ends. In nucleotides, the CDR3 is TGTGCCAGCAGCTTGGGTATGAACACTGAAGCTTTCTTT. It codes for CASSLGMNTEAFF.

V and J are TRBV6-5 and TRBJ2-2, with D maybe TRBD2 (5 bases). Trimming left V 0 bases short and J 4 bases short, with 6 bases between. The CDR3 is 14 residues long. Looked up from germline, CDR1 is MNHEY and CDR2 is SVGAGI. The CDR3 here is CASSYSAGTGELFF. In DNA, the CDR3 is TGTGCCAGCAGTTACTCCGCGGGCACCGGGGAGCTGTTTTTT.

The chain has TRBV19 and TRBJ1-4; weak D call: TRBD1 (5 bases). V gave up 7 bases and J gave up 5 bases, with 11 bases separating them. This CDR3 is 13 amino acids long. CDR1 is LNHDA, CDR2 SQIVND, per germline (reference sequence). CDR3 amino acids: CASNTGRNEKLFF. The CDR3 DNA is TGTGCCAGTAACACAGGTCGGAATGAAAAACTGTTTTTT.

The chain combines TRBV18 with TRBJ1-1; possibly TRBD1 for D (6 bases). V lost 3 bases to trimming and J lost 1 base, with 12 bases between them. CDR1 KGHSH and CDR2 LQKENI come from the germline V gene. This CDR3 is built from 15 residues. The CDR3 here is CASSPRTVRNTEAFF. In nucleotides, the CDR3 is TGTGCCAGCTCACCTCGGACAGTTAGGAACACTGAAGCTTTCTTT. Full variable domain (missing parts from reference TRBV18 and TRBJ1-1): NAGVMQNPRHLVRRRGQEARLRCSPMKGHSHVYWYRQLPEEGLKFMVYLQKENIIDESGMPKERFSAEFPKEGPSILRIQQVVRGDSAAYFCASSPRTVRNTEAFFGQGTRLTVV.

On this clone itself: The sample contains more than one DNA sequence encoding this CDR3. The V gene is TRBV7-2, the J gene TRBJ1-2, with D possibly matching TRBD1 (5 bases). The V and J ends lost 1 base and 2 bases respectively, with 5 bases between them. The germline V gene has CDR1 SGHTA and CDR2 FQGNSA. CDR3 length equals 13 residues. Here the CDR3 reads CASSLGGNYGYTF. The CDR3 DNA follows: TGTGCCAGCAGCTTAGGGGGGAACTATGGCTACACCTTC.

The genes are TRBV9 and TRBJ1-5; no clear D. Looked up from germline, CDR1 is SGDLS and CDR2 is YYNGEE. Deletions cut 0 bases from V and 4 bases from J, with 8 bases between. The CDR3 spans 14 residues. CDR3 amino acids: CASSVDSRNQPQHF. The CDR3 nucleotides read TGTGCCAGCAGCGTAGACAGCAGGAATCAGCCCCAGCATTTT. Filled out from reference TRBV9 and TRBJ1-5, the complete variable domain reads DSGVTQTPKHLITATGQRVTLRCSPRSGDLSVYWYQQSLDQGLQFLIQYYNGEERAKGNILERFSAQQFPDLHSELNLSSLELGDSALYFCASSVDSRNQPQHFGDGTRLSIL.

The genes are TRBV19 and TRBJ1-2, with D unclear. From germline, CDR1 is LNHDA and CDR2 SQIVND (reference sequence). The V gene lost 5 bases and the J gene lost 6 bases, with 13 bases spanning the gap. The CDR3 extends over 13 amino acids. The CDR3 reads CASSRLGEHGYTF. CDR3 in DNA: TGTGCCAGTAGTCGCCTTGGGGAGCATGGCTACACCTTC.

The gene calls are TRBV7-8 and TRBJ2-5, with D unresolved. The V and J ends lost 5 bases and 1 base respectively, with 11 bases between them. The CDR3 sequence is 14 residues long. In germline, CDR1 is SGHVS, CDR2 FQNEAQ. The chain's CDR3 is CASSKGQIQETQYF. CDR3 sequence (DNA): TGTGCCAGCAGCAAGGGTCAGATCCAAGAGACCCAGTACTTC.

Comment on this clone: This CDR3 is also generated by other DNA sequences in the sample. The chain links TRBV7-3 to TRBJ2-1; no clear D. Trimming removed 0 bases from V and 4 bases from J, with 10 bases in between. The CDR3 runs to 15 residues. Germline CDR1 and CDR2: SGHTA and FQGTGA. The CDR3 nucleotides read TGTGCCAGCAGCTTAACCCCGGGCGGATACAATGAGCAGTTCTTC. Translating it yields CASSLTPGGYNEQFF.

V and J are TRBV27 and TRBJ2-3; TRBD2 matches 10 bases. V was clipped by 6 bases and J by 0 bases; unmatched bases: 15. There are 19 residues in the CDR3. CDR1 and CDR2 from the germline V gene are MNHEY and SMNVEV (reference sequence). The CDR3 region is CASRAAWLAGGWSTDTQYF. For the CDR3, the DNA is TGTGCCAGCAGAGCCGCCTGGTTAGCGGGAGGATGGAGCACAGATACGCAGTATTTT.

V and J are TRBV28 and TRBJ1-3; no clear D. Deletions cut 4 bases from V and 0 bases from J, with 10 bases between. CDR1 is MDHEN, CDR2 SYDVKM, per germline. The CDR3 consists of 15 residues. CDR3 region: CASSYQRSSGNTIYF. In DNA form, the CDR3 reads TGTGCCAGCAGTTATCAACGGTCCTCTGGAAACACCATATATTTT.

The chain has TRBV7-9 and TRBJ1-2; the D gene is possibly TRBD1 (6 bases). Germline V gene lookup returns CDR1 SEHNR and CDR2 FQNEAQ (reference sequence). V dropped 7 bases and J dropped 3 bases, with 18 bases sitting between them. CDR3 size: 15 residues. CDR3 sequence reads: CASTPGGLLDYGYTF. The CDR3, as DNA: TGTGCCAGCACCCCCGGGGGCCTCCTCGACTATGGCTACACCTTC. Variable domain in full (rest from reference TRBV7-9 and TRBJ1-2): DTGVSQNPRHKITKRGQNVTFRCDPISEHNRLYWYRQTLGQGPEFLTYFQNEAQLEKSRLLSDRFSAERPKGSFSTLEIQRTEQGDSAMYLCASTPGGLLDYGYTFGSGTRLTVV.

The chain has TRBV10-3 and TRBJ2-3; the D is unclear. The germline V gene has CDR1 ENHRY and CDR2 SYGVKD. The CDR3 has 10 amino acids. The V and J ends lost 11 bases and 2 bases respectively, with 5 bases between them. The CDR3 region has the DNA TGTGCCCTATCCACAGATACGCAGTATTTT. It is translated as CALSTDTQYF.

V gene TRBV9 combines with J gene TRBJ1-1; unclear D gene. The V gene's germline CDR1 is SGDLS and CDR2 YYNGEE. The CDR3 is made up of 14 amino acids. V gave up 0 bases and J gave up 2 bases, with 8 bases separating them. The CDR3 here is CASSVVRDNTEAFF. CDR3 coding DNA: TGTGCCAGCAGCGTAGTTCGGGATAACACTGAAGCTTTCTTT.

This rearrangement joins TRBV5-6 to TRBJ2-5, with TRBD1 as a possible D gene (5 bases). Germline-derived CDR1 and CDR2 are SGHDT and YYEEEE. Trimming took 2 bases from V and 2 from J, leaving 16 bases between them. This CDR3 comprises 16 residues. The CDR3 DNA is TGTGCCAGCAGCTTCGGATTAGGGGAAATTCAAGAGACCCAGTACTTC. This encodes CASSFGLGEIQETQYF.

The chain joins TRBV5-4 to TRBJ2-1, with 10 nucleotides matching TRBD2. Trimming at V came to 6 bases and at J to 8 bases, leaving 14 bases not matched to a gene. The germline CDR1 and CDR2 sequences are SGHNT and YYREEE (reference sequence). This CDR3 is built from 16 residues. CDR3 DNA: TGTGCCAGCACTCAGGTAAAAGCGGGAGGGCGCCATGAGCAGTTCTTC. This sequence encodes CASTQVKAGGRHEQFF.

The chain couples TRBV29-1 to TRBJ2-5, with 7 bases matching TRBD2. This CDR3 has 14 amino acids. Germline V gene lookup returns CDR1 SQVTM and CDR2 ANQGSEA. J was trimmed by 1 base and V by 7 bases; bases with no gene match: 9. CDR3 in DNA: TGCAGCGCGCCGGTGGGGGGGACCCAAGAGACCCAGTACTTC. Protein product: CSAPVGGTQETQYF.

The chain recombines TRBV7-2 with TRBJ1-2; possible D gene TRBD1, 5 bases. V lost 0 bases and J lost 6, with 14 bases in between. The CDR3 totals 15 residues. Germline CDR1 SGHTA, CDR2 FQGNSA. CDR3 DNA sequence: TGTGCCAGCAGCTTAGCGCATGGGGGTGGGAATGGCTACACCTTC. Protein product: CASSLAHGGGNGYTF.

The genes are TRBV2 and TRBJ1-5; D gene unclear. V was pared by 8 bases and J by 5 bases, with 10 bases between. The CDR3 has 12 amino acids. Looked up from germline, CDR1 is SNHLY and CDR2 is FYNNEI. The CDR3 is CASSASDQPQHF. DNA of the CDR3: TGTGCCAGCTCTGCGTCTGATCAGCCCCAGCATTTT.

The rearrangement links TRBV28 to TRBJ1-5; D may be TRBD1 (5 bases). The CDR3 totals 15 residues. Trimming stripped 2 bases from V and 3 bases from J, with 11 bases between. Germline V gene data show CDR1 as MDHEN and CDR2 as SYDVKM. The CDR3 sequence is CASSLPRQFNQPQHF. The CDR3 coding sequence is TGTGCCAGCAGTTTACCCCGACAGTTCAATCAGCCCCAGCATTTT.

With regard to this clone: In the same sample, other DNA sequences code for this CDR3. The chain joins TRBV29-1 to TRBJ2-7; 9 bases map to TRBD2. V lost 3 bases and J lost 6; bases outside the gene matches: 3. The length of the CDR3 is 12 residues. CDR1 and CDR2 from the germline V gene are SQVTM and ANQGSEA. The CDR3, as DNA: TGCAGCGTTGAGCGGGAGGGCCGCGAGCAGTACTTC. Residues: CSVEREGREQYF.